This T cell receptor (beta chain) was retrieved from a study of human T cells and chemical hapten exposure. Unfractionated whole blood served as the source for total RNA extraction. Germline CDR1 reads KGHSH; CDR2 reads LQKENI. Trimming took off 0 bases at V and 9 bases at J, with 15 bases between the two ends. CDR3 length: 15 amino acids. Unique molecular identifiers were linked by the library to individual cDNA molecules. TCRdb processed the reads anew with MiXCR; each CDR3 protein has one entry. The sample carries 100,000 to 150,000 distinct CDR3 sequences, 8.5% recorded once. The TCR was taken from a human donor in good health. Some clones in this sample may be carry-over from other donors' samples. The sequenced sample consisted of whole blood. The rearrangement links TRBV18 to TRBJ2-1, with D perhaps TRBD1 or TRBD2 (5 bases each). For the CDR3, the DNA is TGTGCCAGCTCACCACCGGTGGGGCGCGGGCCTGAGCAGTTCTTC. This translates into CASSPPVGRGPEQFF.